This entry is about one T cell receptor beta chain. The antigen is undetermined. Trimming took off 6 bases at V and 4 bases at J, with 15 bases between the two ends. Per germline, CDR1 MNHNS and CDR2 SASEGT. This CDR3 spans 14 amino acids. Sequenced by immunoSEQ multiplex PCR; TCRdb stores in-frame clones only, minus some. The sample lists around 140,000 clones; 85% to 95% were seen once. The sample originates from a study of T cell responses to AZD1222 COVID-19 vaccine. Study observations and caveats: Among the donors, most were white British and more were female, and clonal diversity was possibly underestimated.

This TCR derives from an adult who received the AZD1222 COVID-19 vaccine. The V and J genes are TRBV6-1 and TRBJ1-2, with D maybe TRBD1 (5 bases). Source: peripheral blood, taken 28 days after the second AZD1222 dose. CDR3 sequence reads: CASSRDREGYGYTF. The DNA for the CDR3 is TGTGCCAGCAGCCGGGACCGCGAGGGCTATGGCTACACCTTC.